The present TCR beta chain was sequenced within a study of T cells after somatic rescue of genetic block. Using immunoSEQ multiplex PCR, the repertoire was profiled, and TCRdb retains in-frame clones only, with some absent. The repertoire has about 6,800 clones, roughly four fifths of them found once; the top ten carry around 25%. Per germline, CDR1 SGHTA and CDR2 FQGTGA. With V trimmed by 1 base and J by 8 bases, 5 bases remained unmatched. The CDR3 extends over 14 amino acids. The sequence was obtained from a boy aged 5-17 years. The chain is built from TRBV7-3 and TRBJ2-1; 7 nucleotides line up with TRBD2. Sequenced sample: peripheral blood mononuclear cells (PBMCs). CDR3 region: CASSLIGRSDEQFF. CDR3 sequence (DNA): TGTGCCAGCAGCTTAATCGGGAGGTCCGATGAGCAGTTCTTC.